Here is one TCR beta chain with its context. These data originate in a study of blood T cell repertoires in COVID-19. On the study more broadly: The United States, Italy and Spain supplied acute and convalescent COVID-19 samples.

This table comes from immunoSEQ multiplex PCR, and its TCRdb copy is limited to in-frame clones, with some not included. The sample shows 95,000 to 100,000 clones, around 85% of them seen only once. The clonotype originates from a woman of 80 years or more with acute or convalescent COVID-19. Sequenced: peripheral blood.

CDR3: CAISESSVLGNEQFF. The CDR3 coding sequence is TGTGCCATCAGTGAGTCGAGCGTGCTGGGCAATGAGCAGTTCTTC. V usage is TRBV10-3 and J usage is TRBJ2-1; no clear D gene. Trimming shortened V by 0 bases and J by 6 bases, and 12 bases separated the two germline ends. The CDR3 covers 15 residues. CDR1 is ENHRY, CDR2 SYGVKD, per germline.